A selection of T cell receptor beta chains follows, all from one sample in a study of blood T cell repertoires in COVID-19. Clones were sequenced by immunoSEQ multiplex PCR, and TCRdb holds only the in-frame ones, with some missing. The repertoire holds approximately 150,000 clones, with 82% as singletons. The sequenced material came from peripheral blood. The receptors originated from a woman in her 70s with acute or convalescent COVID-19. The CDR3 runs from the conserved cysteine through the conserved F or W. D genes are given only for firm matches. The listing skips clone size in some rows; elsewhere it reads once, few, many or a size class.

V: TRBV5-4; D: TRBD2; size: NA; J: TRBJ2-5; length: 14; CDR3: CASSQTSGQETQYF; DNA: TGTGCCAGCAGTCAAACTAGCGGACAAGAGACCCAGTACTTC
V: TRBV28; D: NA; size: NA; J: TRBJ2-2; length: 18; CDR3: CASSFEPRSILDTGELFF; DNA: TGTGCCAGCAGTTTTGAGCCGCGCTCGATATTAGACACCGGGGAGCTGTTTTTT
V: TRBV9; D: TRBD1; size: NA; J: TRBJ2-7; length: 15; CDR3: CASSVGKGQGYEQYF; DNA: TGTGCCAGCAGCGTAGGTAAGGGACAGGGATACGAGCAGTACTTC
V: TRBV3-1/TRBV3-2; D: TRBD2; size: NA; J: TRBJ2-7; length: 20; CDR3: CASSQDLGLAGGSRSYEQYF; DNA: TGTGCCAGCAGCCAAGATCTTGGGCTAGCGGGAGGGTCCCGATCCTACGAGCAGTACTTC
V: TRBV5-8; D: TRBD1; size: NA; J: TRBJ1-1; length: 14; CDR3: CASSKDRGSPEAFF; DNA: TGTGCCAGCAGTAAGGACAGGGGGAGCCCTGAAGCTTTCTTT
V: TRBV3-1/TRBV3-2; D: NA; size: few; J: TRBJ1-5; length: 16; CDR3: CASSQFLQGWWQPQHF; DNA: TGTGCCAGCAGCCAATTCTTACAGGGTTGGTGGCAGCCCCAGCATTTT
V: TRBV18; D: TRBD2; size: NA; J: TRBJ2-7; length: 13; CDR3: CASSPRGGDEQYF; DNA: TGTGCCAGCTCACCTCGGGGGGGGGACGAGCAGTACTTC
V: TRBV14; D: NA; size: once; J: TRBJ2-7; length: 15; CDR3: CASSQDAGLGYEQYF; DNA: TGTGCCAGCAGCCAAGATGCGGGGCTAGGCTACGAGCAGTACTTC
V: TRBV7-2; D: NA; size: NA; J: TRBJ1-3; length: 14; CDR3: CASSLGSSGNTIYF; DNA: TGTGCCAGCAGCTTAGGGAGTTCCGGAAACACCATATATTTT
V: TRBV15; D: TRBD1; size: NA; J: TRBJ1-1; length: 17; CDR3: CATSSGTVSFMNTEAFF; DNA: TGTGCCACCAGCAGCGGGACAGTCTCGTTTATGAACACTGAAGCTTTCTTT
V: TRBV6-6; D: NA; size: NA; J: TRBJ1-6; length: 14; CDR3: CASSYAAENSPLHF; DNA: TGTGCCAGCAGTTACGCGGCAGAGAATTCACCCCTCCACTTT
V: TRBV24-1; D: TRBD1; size: once; J: TRBJ2-1; length: 16; CDR3: CATSDSGQAIINEQFF; DNA: TGTGCCACCAGTGATTCGGGACAGGCCATTATCAATGAGCAGTTCTTC
V: TRBV30; D: NA; size: NA; J: TRBJ1-3; length: 15; CDR3: CAWSVLGGSGNTIYF; DNA: TGTGCCTGGAGTGTACTAGGTGGCTCTGGAAACACCATATATTTT
V: TRBV6-5; D: NA; size: NA; J: TRBJ2-3; length: 13; CDR3: CATLAGGTDTQYF; DNA: TGTGCCACCCTAGCAGGGGGCACAGATACGCAGTATTTT
V: TRBV30; D: NA; size: NA; J: TRBJ2-7; length: 15; CDR3: CAWRARTAGSYEQYF; DNA: TGTGCCTGGAGAGCCCGGACAGCGGGGTCCTACGAGCAGTACTTC
V: TRBV6-2/TRBV6-3; D: TRBD1; size: once; J: TRBJ2-6; length: 18; CDR3: CASSQRARGRSGANVLTF; DNA: TGTGCCAGCAGCCAACGGGCCAGGGGGCGTTCTGGGGCCAACGTCCTGACTTTC
V: TRBV5-5; D: NA; size: NA; J: TRBJ1-2; length: 15; CDR3: CASSFEPGKNYGYTF; DNA: TGTGCCAGCAGCTTCGAGCCAGGGAAGAACTATGGCTACACCTTC